This T cell receptor (beta chain) is from a study of blood T cell repertoires in COVID-19. Across the study: Samples of COVID-19 (acute and convalescent) were obtained from the United States, Italy and Spain. T cells, B-cell-depleted T cells, or PBMCs provided the cDNA or gDNA that served as material.

Trimming pared 5 bases from V and 5 bases from J, leaving 10 bases between. The CDR3 consists of 13 residues. Germline V gene data show CDR1 as SGHTA and CDR2 as FQGTGA. Sequencing was performed with immunoSEQ multiplex PCR; in TCRdb, only in-frame clones are kept and a portion is missing. The table shows about 91,000 clones, with about 90% occurring only once. The material sequenced was peripheral blood. The source of this sequence is a woman aged 70 to 79 with acute or convalescent COVID-19. The gene calls are TRBV7-3 and TRBJ2-1; no firm D call. CDR3 sequence: CASSPTPNNEQFF. Here the CDR3 DNA reads TGTGCCAGCAGCCCCACCCCTAACAATGAGCAGTTCTTC.